This TCR beta chain was documented in a study of T-cell reconstitution after alpha-beta-depleted transplantation in children (TCRdb year 2016). Regarding the complete study: The study quantitatively tracked T-cell immune reconstitution after TCRalphabeta/CD19-depleted allogeneic hematopoietic cell transplantation in children using TCR repertoire profiling.

Beyond this particular receptor, the publication reports: The apparently early recovery of alphabetaT-cell counts about two months after transplant reportedly depended on only several hundred rapidly expanded clones that came from non-depleted graft cells. The frequencies of hyperexpanded clones fell over the following months, and after one year, T-cell counts and TCRbeta diversity were mostly attributed to newly produced T cells. In some patients, the high TCRbeta diversity seen at day 60 was put down to recipient T cells and intrathymic progenitors that had survived conditioning.

This clonotype was observed a single time. Its antigen has not been determined. There are no base qualities to consult, and no much larger clone falls within one base. One read alone lends weak support. Taken with the paper, the label for treatment or condition translates to: allogeneic hematopoietic cell transplantation with graft depleted of TCRalphabeta T cells and CD19 B cells. The transplant recipients were children given TCRalphabeta/CD19-depleted allogeneic hematopoietic cell grafts. As encoded in the germline V gene (reference sequence), CDR1 is DFQATT while CDR2 is SNEGSKA. The germline V and J ends show losses of 3 bases and 4 bases respectively, and no gene match explains 6 bases of the junction. Measured from the cysteine to the phenylalanine, the CDR3 is 15 residues long. Only the CDR3 portion is preserved as DNA: 45 bases, with reading frame beginning at the first base. The library was built by means of PCR. Data came from an Illumina HiSeq 2500. TCR library preparation used molecular barcoding, with unique molecular identifiers applied to normalize quantification of the TCRbeta repertoire. The raw public data were reprocessed by TCRdb itself: fastp quality trimming at Q25, MiXCR clonotype calling, in-frame beta chains only. Each entry merges the rows of one CDR3 protein and shows their most common DNA and genes. This sample gives about 500,000 distinct CDR3 sequences in total; over 10% of them show up just once. Approximately 14% of the sample is taken by the ten largest.

The clonotype was recovered from a female patient aged 2-15 years who had a stem cell transplant for aplastic anemia, so the T cells may come from the graft donor. The chain was built from TRBV20-1 and TRBJ2-7; 13 of the junction bases match TRBD2. The sample consisted of PBMCs, mostly from graft donor cells, taken 180 days after TCRalphabeta/CD19-depleted stem cell transplant. CDR3 sequence: CSARELAGGLYEQYF. DNA sequence: TGCAGTGCTAGGGAACTAGCGGGGGGGCTGTACGAGCAGTACTTC.